This T cell receptor (beta chain) was obtained from a study of cytomegalovirus exposure and HLA in healthy donors. This clone was detected only a few times. Primers for the PCR totalled 60 Vbeta and 13 Jbeta. Sequenced by immunoSEQ multiplex PCR; TCRdb stores in-frame clones only, minus some. Seen here are about 140,000 clones, approximately 80% observed once, and the top ten hold around 2%. Germline V gene lookup returns CDR1 SGHTA and CDR2 FQGNSA. V dropped 5 bases and J dropped 4 bases, with 12 bases sitting between them. This CDR3 has 13 amino acids. The V gene is TRBV7-2, the J gene TRBJ2-7; TRBD1 might be the D (6 bases). The receptor was isolated from a woman aged 40 to 50 in good health and CMV-seronegative. The material sequenced was PBMCs. CDR3 amino acids: CASSPSRGYEQYF. The CDR3 DNA reads TGTGCCAGCAGCCCCTCGAGGGGGTACGAGCAGTACTTC.